This TCR beta chain was documented in a study of glioma-infiltrating T cells after dendritic cell vaccination. Study-level information: Treatment, given 2003 to 2012, was autologous tumor lysate-pulsed dendritic cell vaccination.

The CDR3 has 15 amino acids. This table comes from immunoSEQ multiplex PCR, and its TCRdb copy is limited to in-frame clones, with some not included. Of roughly 87,000 clones listed, 83% are singletons. Time point meaning: after dendritic cell vaccination, including at tumor progression/relapse. This clone was found once. This sequence joins TRBV21-1 and TRBJ1-4; TRBD1, the D gene given by the table, was not confirmed from the DNA. TRBV21-1 is deemed a pseudogene. Material: blood, obtained after dendritic cell vaccination. The clonotype originates from a human donor with glioblastoma. CDR3 sequence: CASSKVRTTNEKLFF. CDR3 DNA: TGTGCCAGCAGCAAAGTCAGAACAACTAATGAAAAACTGTTTTTT.